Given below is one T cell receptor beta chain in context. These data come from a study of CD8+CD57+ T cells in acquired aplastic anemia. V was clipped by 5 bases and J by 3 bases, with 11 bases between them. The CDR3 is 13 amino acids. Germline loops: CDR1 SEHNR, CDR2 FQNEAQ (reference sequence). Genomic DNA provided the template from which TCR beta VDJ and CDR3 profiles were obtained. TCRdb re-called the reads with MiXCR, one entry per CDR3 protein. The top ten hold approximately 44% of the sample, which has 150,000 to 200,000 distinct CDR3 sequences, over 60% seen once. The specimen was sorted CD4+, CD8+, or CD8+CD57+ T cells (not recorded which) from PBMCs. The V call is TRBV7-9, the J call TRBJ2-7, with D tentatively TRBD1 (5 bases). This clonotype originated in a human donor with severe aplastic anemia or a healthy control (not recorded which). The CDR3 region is CASSHGHFYEQYF. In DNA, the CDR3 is TGTGCCAGCAGCCACGGACACTTCTACGAGCAGTACTTC.